These 18 T cell receptor beta chains share one sample of origin, sequenced in a study of blood T cell repertoires in COVID-19 (TCRdb year 2020). The library was obtained by the immunoSEQ multiplex PCR assay. Not all clones reach the TCRdb copy of this immuneACCESS table, which keeps in-frame sequences only. Checked studies attribute under half of the gap to unresolved V genes and leave the rest unexplained. The sample yields around 100,000 clones; 89% were counted once. The ten largest clones represent roughly 2.5% of the sample. Input material: peripheral blood. The receptor set was obtained from a man aged 45-65 years with COVID-19, enrolled during active disease.

This chain links TRBV7-2 with TRBJ1-5, with 9 positions matching TRBD1. Germline V CDR1 and CDR2: SGHTA, FQGNSA. This CDR3 is built from 16 residues. After removal of 6 bases from V and 3 bases from J, the junction contained 9 bases not matched to a gene. CDR3 nucleotides: TGTGCCAGCAGTTATGGGACAGGGACGAACAATCAGCCCCAGCATTTT. Protein sequence: CASSYGTGTNNQPQHF.

CDR3 sequence (DNA): TGTGCCAGTAGTGAGGGGGCAGGGAACACTGAAGCTTTCTTT. It translates to CASSEGAGNTEAFF. The chain has TRBV19 and TRBJ1-1, with 7 bases matching TRBD1. Trimming cost V 5 bases and J 1 base; bases outside gene matches: 4. This CDR3 has 14 amino acids. Germline V gene lookup returns CDR1 LNHDA and CDR2 SQIVND (reference sequence). The full variable domain, its missing parts supplied by reference TRBV19 and TRBJ1-1, is DGGITQSPKYLFRKEGQNVTLSCEQNLNHDAMYWYRQDPGQGLRLIYYSQIVNDFQKGDIAEGYSVSREKKESFPLTVTSAQKNPTAFYLCASSEGAGNTEAFFGQGTRLTVV.

This chain uses TRBV5-8 with TRBJ2-5, with D hard to call. V was shortened by 3 bases and J by 2 bases, with 5 bases between the two germline ends. Germline assignment: CDR1 SGHTS and CDR2 YDEGEE. This CDR3 has 12 residues. Here the CDR3 DNA reads TGTGCCAGCAGCTCGGAGCAAGAGACCCAGTACTTC. It is translated as CASSSEQETQYF.

This clone came up once. The V and J genes are TRBV19 and TRBJ1-1; tentative D call: TRBD1 (5 bases). The CDR3 is 13 residues long. Trimming stripped 7 bases from V and 4 bases from J, with 13 bases between. CDR1 and CDR2 (germline): LNHDA, SQIVND (reference sequence). CDR3 nucleotide sequence: TGTGCCAGTAACTTAGGGGTACGCACTGAAGCTTTCTTT. It specifies CASNLGVRTEAFF.

Here the CDR3 DNA reads TGTGCCAGTAGTATAGGGACAGGGAGGGACAATGAGCAGTTCTTC. Amino acids: CASSIGTGRDNEQFF. This chain joins TRBV19 and TRBJ2-1; tentative D call: TRBD1 (8 bases). The V and J ends lost 1 base and 5 bases respectively, with 12 bases between them. The CDR3 consists of 15 residues. CDR1 LNHDA and CDR2 SQIVND come from the germline V gene (reference sequence).

Details on this clone: Additional DNA sequences in this sample encode the identical CDR3. The chain uses TRBV7-2 and TRBJ2-1, with 8 bases that match TRBD1. The CDR3 consists of 15 residues. CDR1 is SGHTA, CDR2 FQGNSA, per germline. V shed 1 base, J shed 3 bases, and the junction held 2 bases outside the gene matches. Here the CDR3 DNA reads TGTGCCAGCAGCTTAGACAGGGGGAGCTACAATGAGCAGTTCTTC. It codes for CASSLDRGSYNEQFF. Drawing the rest from reference TRBV7-2 and TRBJ2-1, the complete variable domain is GAGVSQSPSNKVTEKGKDVELRCDPISGHTALYWYRQSLGQGLEFLIYFQGNSAPDKSGLPSDRFSAERTGGSVSTLTIQRTQQEDSAVYLCASSLDRGSYNEQFFGPGTRLTVL.

This chain links TRBV19 with TRBJ1-1, with 7 bases identical to TRBD1. Germline V gene data show CDR1 as LNHDA and CDR2 as SQIVND (reference sequence). This CDR3 has 14 amino acids. V shed 7 bases, J shed 2 bases, and the junction held 7 bases outside the gene matches. CDR3 sequence reads: CASTLDRRNTEAFF. In DNA, the CDR3 is TGTGCCAGTACCCTGGACAGGAGAAACACTGAAGCTTTCTTT. The entire variable domain, with the rest obtained from reference TRBV19 and TRBJ1-1, is as follows: DGGITQSPKYLFRKEGQNVTLSCEQNLNHDAMYWYRQDPGQGLRLIYYSQIVNDFQKGDIAEGYSVSREKKESFPLTVTSAQKNPTAFYLCASTLDRRNTEAFFGQGTRLTVV.

The V call is TRBV30, the J call TRBJ1-3; possibly TRBD1 for D (5 bases). Looked up from germline, CDR1 is GTSNPN and CDR2 is SVGIG (reference sequence). This CDR3 contains 16 residues. Trimming removed 3 bases at V and 0 bases at J, with 15 bases between. CDR3 sequence reads: CAWRKTGSISGNTIYF. The CDR3 nucleotides are TGTGCCTGGAGAAAAACAGGATCCATCTCTGGAAACACCATATATTTT.

V and J are TRBV6-1 and TRBJ2-7; D is uncertain. The CDR3 consists of 11 residues. Trimming stripped 3 bases from V and 3 bases from J, with 3 bases between. Germline CDR1 and CDR2: MNHNS and SASEGT. As DNA, the CDR3 is TGTGCCAGCAGTGATAACTACGAGCAGTACTTC. As protein: CASSDNYEQYF.

V is TRBV7-2 and J is TRBJ2-7, with 10 bases matching TRBD1. Germline V gene lookup returns CDR1 SGHTA and CDR2 FQGNSA. Trimming took 4 bases from V and 3 from J; bases not matched to a gene: 3. This CDR3 has 14 amino acids. The CDR3: CASSSGTGDYEQYF. The CDR3, as DNA: TGTGCCAGCAGCTCTGGGACAGGGGACTACGAGCAGTACTTC.

The rearrangement links TRBV30 to TRBJ1-2; 8 bases are shared with TRBD1. This CDR3 region has 13 residues. The V segment lost 4 bases and the J segment 6 bases; nucleotides outside the gene matches: 7. Germline V gene lookup returns CDR1 GTSNPN and CDR2 SVGIG (reference sequence). The CDR3 bases are TGTGCCTGGACAGACAGGGGAAGGGATGGCTACACCTTC. The encoded protein is CAWTDRGRDGYTF. The full variable domain, rest sourced from reference TRBV30 and TRBJ1-2, is SQTIHQWPATLVQPVGSPLSLECTVEGTSNPNLYWYRQAAGRGLQLLFYSVGIGQISSEVPQNLSASRPQDRQFILSSKKLLLSDSGFYLCAWTDRGRDGYTFGSGTRLTVV.

The chain's CDR3 is CASSPHRDRLNTGELFF. The CDR3 bases are TGTGCCAGCAGCCCGCACCGGGACAGGCTAAACACCGGGGAGCTGTTTTTT. The chain is built from TRBV7-3 and TRBJ2-2, with 8 positions matching TRBD1. CDR1 SGHTA and CDR2 FQGTGA come from the germline V gene. CDR3 length: 17 amino acids. Unmatched junction bases numbered 10, after V lost 5 bases and J lost 2 bases.

The J gene is TRBJ1-4, the V gene TRBV2; 8 bases fit TRBD1. V gave up 5 bases and J gave up 8 bases; unmatched junction bases: 13. Germline V gene lookup returns CDR1 SNHLY and CDR2 FYNNEI. This CDR3 is built from 16 residues. The chain's CDR3 is CASSPTPGQGVEKLFF. The DNA for the CDR3 is TGTGCCAGCAGTCCCACCCCAGGACAGGGAGTCGAAAAACTGTTTTTT.

The table lists this clone with a few counts. The CDR3 here is CASSPWTSGNTGELFF. CDR3 bases: TGTGCCAGCAGCCCCTGGACTAGCGGGAACACCGGGGAGCTGTTTTTT. The chain joins TRBV9 to TRBJ2-2, with TRBD2 identical over 10 bases. The CDR3 totals 16 residues. CDR1 is SGDLS, CDR2 YYNGEE, per germline. V lost 4 bases and J lost 1; bases outside the gene matches: 4.

This clone was observed a single time. This chain uses TRBV29-1 with TRBJ1-1, with TRBD1 identical over 11 bases. CDR1 is SQVTM, CDR2 ANQGSEA, per germline. CDR3 length: 15 residues. V dropped 3 bases and J dropped 5; count of bases not matched to a gene: 8. For the CDR3, the DNA is TGCAGCGTTGAGGGACAGGGGGGAATGGGAACTGAAGCTTTCTTT. Translation gives CSVEGQGGMGTEAFF.

The chain couples TRBV3-1 (or the pseudogene TRBV3-2) to TRBJ2-7, with 12 bases lining up with TRBD2. V lost 4 bases and J lost 2; bases outside the gene matches: 0. CDR1 is LGHDT and CDR2 is YNNKEL in the germline V gene (reference sequence). CDR3 length: 14 residues. The CDR3 bases are TGTGCCAGCAGCCCTAGCGGGGGGGCCTACGAGCAGTACTTC. Translated: CASSPSGGAYEQYF.

This chain joins TRBV4-1 and TRBJ1-5, with D hard to call. The CDR3 sequence is 13 residues long. Germline V gene sequence: CDR1 MGHRA, CDR2 YSYEKL. V was cut by 4 bases and J by 0 bases, with 4 bases left in between. CDR3 bases: TGCGCCAGCAGCCTAAATAGCAATCAGCCCCAGCATTTT. This gives the protein CASSLNSNQPQHF.

V and J are TRBV10-1 and TRBJ1-4; D is undetermined. Germline loops: CDR1 WNHNN, CDR2 SYGVQD (reference sequence). Trimming pared 0 bases from V and 11 bases from J, leaving 13 bases between. The CDR3 consists of 14 residues. Here the CDR3 DNA reads TGCGCCAGCAGTGAGTCGACAAGCCCCGGTAAACTGTTTTTT. This gives the protein CASSESTSPGKLFF.